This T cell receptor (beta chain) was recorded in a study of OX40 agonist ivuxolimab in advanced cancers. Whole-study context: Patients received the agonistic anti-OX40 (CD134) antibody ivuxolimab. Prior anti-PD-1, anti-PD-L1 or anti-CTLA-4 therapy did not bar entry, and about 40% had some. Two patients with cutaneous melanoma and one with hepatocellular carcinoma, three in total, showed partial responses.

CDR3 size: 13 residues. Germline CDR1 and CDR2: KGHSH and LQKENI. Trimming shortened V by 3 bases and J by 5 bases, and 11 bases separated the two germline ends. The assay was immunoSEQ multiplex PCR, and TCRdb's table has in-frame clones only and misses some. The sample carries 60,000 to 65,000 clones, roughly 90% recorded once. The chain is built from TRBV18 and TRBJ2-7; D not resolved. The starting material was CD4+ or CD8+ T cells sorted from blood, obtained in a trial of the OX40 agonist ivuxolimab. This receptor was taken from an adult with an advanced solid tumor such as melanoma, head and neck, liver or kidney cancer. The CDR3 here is CASSPPGLDEQYF. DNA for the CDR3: TGTGCCAGCTCACCCCCGGGTCTCGACGAGCAGTACTTC. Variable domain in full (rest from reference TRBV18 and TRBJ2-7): NAGVMQNPRHLVRRRGQEARLRCSPMKGHSHVYWYRQLPEEGLKFMVYLQKENIIDESGMPKERFSAEFPKEGPSILRIQQVVRGDSAAYFCASSPPGLDEQYFGPGTRLTVT.